Shown below are 12 T cell receptor beta chains from a single sample sequenced in a study of control samples from healthy donors and cancer patients. Produced via immunoSEQ multiplex PCR; TCRdb's table is partial and in-frame only. The sample has fewer than 70,000 clones; roughly 94% are singletons. The specimen was blood. The receptor set was obtained from a man aged 30 to 39 in good health.

This clone was seen only once. The chain carries TRBV25-1 and TRBJ1-6, with D unresolved. Germline CDR1 and CDR2: MGHDK and SYGVNS. V lost 1 base and J 10 bases, leaving 14 bases between the germline ends. This CDR3 contains 15 residues. CDR3 DNA: TGTGCCAGCAGTGAATCGGGCAGTTACGGGTCACCCCTCCACTTT. Translating gives CASSESGSYGSPLHF.

This rearrangement joins TRBV19 to TRBJ2-5, with D perhaps assigned TRBD1 or TRBD2 (5 bases each). The length of the CDR3 is 13 residues. V gave up 4 bases and J gave up 9 bases, with 15 bases separating them. Per germline, CDR1 LNHDA and CDR2 SQIVND (reference sequence). This CDR3 is CASSRGPLAAQYF. Written as DNA, the CDR3 is TGTGCCAGTAGTAGGGGACCCCTGGCAGCCCAGTACTTC.

The chain couples TRBV4-3 to TRBJ1-4, with 8 bases identical to TRBD1. The CDR3 sequence is 18 residues long. Germline-derived CDR1 and CDR2 are LGHNA and YSLEER. The junction had 13 bases not matched to a gene; V was cut back by 0 bases and J by 7 bases. In nucleotides, the CDR3 is TGCGCCAGCAGCCAAGACGTCCCGGGACAGGTTTACGGTGAAAAACTGTTTTTT. It encodes CASSQDVPGQVYGEKLFF.

The chain employs TRBV20-1 and TRBJ2-1; D is uncertain. There are 11 residues in the CDR3. Trimming removed 3 bases from V and 7 bases from J, with 7 bases in between. In germline, CDR1 is DFQATT, CDR2 SNEGSKA (reference sequence). CDR3 bases: TGCAGTGCTAGTCAAAGGAATGAGCAGTTCTTC. Protein product: CSASQRNEQFF.

This clone was detected once. The J gene is TRBJ1-2, the V gene TRBV6-5; tentative D call: TRBD1 (6 bases). Trimming took off 2 bases at V and 2 bases at J, with 12 bases between the two ends. The V gene's germline CDR1 is MNHEY and CDR2 SVGAGI. The CDR3 totals 15 residues. The CDR3 sequence is CASSYGRGGNYGYTF. In nucleotides, the CDR3 is TGTGCCAGCAGTTACGGAAGGGGGGGGAACTATGGCTACACCTTC.

The chain uses TRBV18 and TRBJ2-6; D is unclear. CDR3 size: 15 residues. In germline, CDR1 is KGHSH, CDR2 LQKENI. Trimming took 5 bases from V and 0 from J, leaving 8 bases between them. The CDR3 spells CASSNFNSGANVLTF. CDR3 nucleotide sequence: TGTGCCAGCTCAAATTTTAACTCTGGGGCCAACGTCCTGACTTTC.

The chain is built from TRBV4-1 and TRBJ1-3; no firm D call. CDR1 is MGHRA and CDR2 is YSYEKL in the germline V gene. This CDR3 contains 16 residues. The ends were cut back, 2 bases at V and 0 bases at J, with 11 bases in the middle. The CDR3 sequence is CASSQIARHSGNTIYF. The CDR3 coding sequence is TGCGCCAGCAGCCAAATTGCTCGGCACTCTGGAAACACCATATATTTT.

The chain recombines TRBV5-1 with TRBJ2-1, with 7 positions matching TRBD2. CDR1 is SGHRS and CDR2 is YFSETQ in the germline V gene. Losses at the gene ends were 2 bases for V and 6 bases for J; bases not matched to a gene: 8. The CDR3 spans 15 residues. The CDR3 bases are TGCGCCAGCAGCTTCCGGGACTACTCATCCAATGAGCAGTTCTTC. Encoded protein: CASSFRDYSSNEQFF.

This sequence joins TRBV6-4 and TRBJ1-1; 8 nucleotides align to TRBD1. CDR1 is MRHNA and CDR2 is SNTAGT in the germline V gene. This CDR3 has 13 amino acids. After removal of 6 bases from V and 6 bases from J, the junction contained 6 bases not matched to a gene. Written as DNA, the CDR3 is TGTGCCAGCAGCCCGACAGGGGAGTCTGAAGCTTTCTTT. This encodes CASSPTGESEAFF.

The V call is TRBV5-1, the J call TRBJ2-5; D gene uncertain. Germline CDR1 SGHRS, CDR2 YFSETQ. This CDR3 is 13 amino acids long. V lost 0 bases and J 5 bases, leaving 8 bases between the germline ends. CDR3: CASSLGSGETQYF. For the CDR3, the DNA is TGCGCCAGCAGCTTGGGGTCCGGGGAGACCCAGTACTTC.

The chain employs TRBV2 and TRBJ1-5; 9 bases are shared with TRBD1. Germline V CDR1 and CDR2: SNHLY, FYNNEI. With 5 bases clipped from V and 2 bases from J, the junction kept 4 bases outside the gene matches. The CDR3 has 15 amino acids. The CDR3 DNA reads as TGTGCCAGCAGTTTCGGGACAGGGCGCAATCAGCCCCAGCATTTT. Translation gives CASSFGTGRNQPQHF.

This chain connects TRBV6-8 to TRBJ2-1, with D perhaps TRBD2 (7 bases). The CDR3 covers 15 residues. V shed 8 bases and J shed 4 bases, with 18 bases lying between them. Germline V gene lookup returns CDR1 MNHGY and CDR2 SAAAGT. CDR3 amino acids: CASPKGGWGYNEQFF. The CDR3 DNA is TGTGCCAGCCCCAAGGGGGGGTGGGGTTACAATGAGCAGTTCTTC.